This entry lists 17 T cell receptor beta chains sequenced from one sample in a study of T-cell memory formation after mild COVID-19. TCRdb passed the 5' RACE reads through MiXCR, listing each CDR3 protein once. The table records about 270,000 distinct CDR3 sequences, 18% of them present only once. The specimen was PBMCs or a T cell subset sorted from them (not recorded which). These receptors all come from a man younger than 35 who had mild COVID-19 (a few samples of this study predate the infection). Cell type and time point are not known.

The chain carries TRBV3-1 and TRBJ2-3, with D possibly TRBD1 on 5 matching bases. V was trimmed by 0 bases and J by 4 bases, leaving 11 bases between them. The CDR3 length is 15 residues. Germline V CDR1 and CDR2: LGHDT, YNNKEL (reference sequence). CDR3 protein: CASSQDSQGPDTQYF. The DNA for the CDR3 is TGTGCCAGCAGCCAAGATTCGCAGGGTCCAGATACGCAGTATTTT.

In its sample, this clonotype was seen many times. V usage is TRBV5-1 and J usage is TRBJ1-1; the match to TRBD1 covers 7 bases. Trimming cost V 0 bases and J 5 bases; bases outside gene matches: 7. This CDR3 has 15 amino acids. The germline V gene has CDR1 SGHRS and CDR2 YFSETQ. CDR3 bases: TGCGCCAGCAGCTTGGGAAAGGCAGGGGGGACTGAAGCTTTCTTT. As protein: CASSLGKAGGTEAFF.

This clonotype was recorded a few times. The V gene is TRBV10-3, the J gene TRBJ2-7; 10 bases are shared with TRBD1. J lost 6 bases, V lost 1 base, and 6 bases had no gene match. The V gene's germline CDR1 is ENHRY and CDR2 SYGVKD. CDR3 length: 15 residues. Here the CDR3 DNA reads TGTGCCATCAGTGAGTGGGACAGGGGACTATCCGAGCAGTACGTC. Translated, it gives CAISEWDRGLSEQYV.

This clonotype occurred a few times. The chain recombines TRBV20-1 with TRBJ2-3; no clear D gene. Germline-derived CDR1 and CDR2 are DFQATT and SNEGSKA (reference sequence). The V and J ends lost 3 bases and 2 bases respectively, with 9 bases between them. This CDR3 is built from 13 residues. The CDR3 reads CSASGQLTDTQYF. As DNA, the CDR3 is TGCAGTGCTAGCGGGCAACTCACAGATACGCAGTATTTT.

This clonotype was recorded many times. This chain links TRBV12-3 or TRBV12-4 with TRBJ1-1, with 10 bases identical to TRBD1. Trimming at V came to 6 bases and at J to 5 bases, leaving 3 bases not matched to a gene. The CDR3 totals 13 residues. The chain's CDR3 is CASSGQGGTEAFF. The CDR3 DNA is TGTGCCAGCAGCGGACAGGGGGGGACTGAAGCTTTCTTT.

The sample holds a few counts of this clonotype. The gene calls are TRBV7-9 and TRBJ2-2, with D possibly being TRBD2 (7 bases). Germline V CDR1 and CDR2: SEHNR, FQNEAQ (reference sequence). The CDR3 consists of 14 residues. V was trimmed by 5 bases and J by 4 bases, leaving 11 bases between them. The CDR3 here is CASSPGGATGELFF. CDR3 bases: TGTGCCAGCAGCCCTGGGGGGGCCACCGGGGAGCTGTTTTTT.

This chain joins TRBV27 and TRBJ1-5; D unclear. This CDR3 has 14 amino acids. The V and J ends lost 3 bases and 6 bases respectively, with 12 bases between them. Germline loops: CDR1 MNHEY, CDR2 SMNVEV (reference sequence). The CDR3 reads CASSFWGGGQPQHF. In DNA, the CDR3 is TGTGCCAGCAGTTTCTGGGGAGGAGGTCAGCCCCAGCATTTT.

The chain employs TRBV7-8 and TRBJ2-5; 15 nucleotides agree with TRBD2. Germline V gives CDR1 SGHVS, CDR2 FQNEAQ. The trim removed 1 base at V and 4 bases at J, leaving 7 bases unmatched. This CDR3 has 18 amino acids. The DNA of the CDR3 is TGTGCCAGCAGCTTAGTCGGACTAGCGGGGGGGGCTCGAGAGACCCAGTACTTC. Protein product: CASSLVGLAGGARETQYF.

The V call is TRBV6-6, the J call TRBJ2-2; D is possibly TRBD1 (5 bases). Germline lookup yields CDR1 MNHNY and CDR2 SVGAGI (reference sequence). The CDR3 totals 14 residues. Trimming cost V 8 bases and J 4 bases, with 14 bases left between them. The CDR3 DNA follows: TGTGCCAGCCTTAGGGGCGGTACCACCGGGGAGCTGTTTTTT. Its translation is CASLRGGTTGELFF.

The genes are TRBV2 and TRBJ2-3, with D perhaps matching TRBD2 (6 bases). The CDR3 contains 14 residues. Germline CDR1 SNHLY, CDR2 FYNNEI. Deletions cut 8 bases from V and 6 bases from J, with 18 bases between. DNA for the CDR3: TGTGCCAGCCGCCGGGGGAGTTTGAGTGATACGCAGTATTTT. Its translation: CASRRGSLSDTQYF. The variable domain in full, completed from reference TRBV2 and TRBJ2-3, reads EPEVTQTPSHQVTQMGQEVILRCVPISNHLYFYWYRQILGQKVEFLVSFYNNEISEKSEIFDDQFSVERPDGSNFTLKIRSTKLEDSAMYFCASRRGSLSDTQYFGPGTRLTVL.

The J gene is TRBJ2-3, the V gene TRBV7-2; D possibly corresponds to TRBD2 (6 bases). There are 14 residues in the CDR3. Germline-derived CDR1 and CDR2 are SGHTA and FQGNSA. V lost 1 base to trimming and J lost 3 bases, with 8 bases between them. The CDR3 nucleotides are TGTGCCAGCAGCTTAGATGGGGGGACAGATACGCAGTATTTT. It codes for CASSLDGGTDTQYF.

The gene calls are TRBV7-3 and TRBJ2-1, with D possibly being TRBD2 (5 bases). From germline, CDR1 is SGHTA and CDR2 FQGTGA. The CDR3 is 14 amino acids. V lost 5 bases and J lost 5, with 13 bases in between. CDR3 protein: CASSGSGVHNEQFF. CDR3 nucleotides: TGTGCCAGCAGCGGATCCGGGGTCCACAATGAGCAGTTCTTC.

This clonotype occurred a few times. This rearrangement joins TRBV27 to TRBJ2-1; the D gene is possibly TRBD2 (5 bases). V gave up 6 bases and J gave up 7 bases, with 22 bases separating them. Germline V gives CDR1 MNHEY, CDR2 SMNVEV (reference sequence). This CDR3 is built from 16 residues. In DNA form, the CDR3 reads TGTGCCAGCAGCCACCAAGCCCAAAACACGGGAAATGAGCAGTTCTTC. Protein: CASSHQAQNTGNEQFF.

This clonotype showed up just a few times. The V gene is TRBV4-2, the J gene TRBJ1-4; a weak D match, TRBD1 (6 bases). Between the trimmed V and J ends, which lost 4 bases and 7 bases, there was a span of 16 bases. CDR3 length equals 15 residues. The germline V gene has CDR1 LGHNA and CDR2 YNFKEQ. CDR3 sequence: CASSPEGGRGEKLFF. The CDR3 DNA sequence: TGTGCCAGCAGCCCAGAGGGGGGCCGTGGTGAAAAACTGTTTTTT.

The chain is built from TRBV29-1 and TRBJ1-5; the D is unclear. The germline V gene has CDR1 SQVTM and CDR2 ANQGSEA. Trimming removed 6 bases at V and 0 bases at J, with 9 bases between. The CDR3 consists of 13 residues. The CDR3 nucleotides are TGCAGCGTCAAACGAGATAGCAATCAGCCCCAGCATTTT. Residues: CSVKRDSNQPQHF.

In this sample, this clonotype turned up a few times. This sequence joins TRBV7-8 and TRBJ1-5, with D uncertain. With 5 bases removed from V and 1 base from J, the gap between germline ends came to 12 bases. Germline assignment: CDR1 SGHVS and CDR2 FQNEAQ. This CDR3 comprises 15 residues. The CDR3 nucleotides are TGTGCCAGCAGCAGCAGAGGCCTGAGCAATCAGCCCCAGCATTTT. This codes for CASSSRGLSNQPQHF.

The table lists this clonotype with a few counts. V is TRBV15 and J is TRBJ2-3; TRBD2 agrees at 11 bases. This CDR3 has 16 residues. The V gene's germline CDR1 is LNHNV and CDR2 YYDKDF (reference sequence). V lost 3 bases to trimming and J lost 5 bases; unmatched junction nucleotides: 7. The CDR3 region is CATSRGTSGSRDTQYF. The CDR3 DNA reads TGTGCCACCAGCAGGGGTACTAGCGGGAGTCGAGATACGCAGTATTTT.